The 10 T cell receptor beta chains listed next were all sequenced from one sample in a study of blood T cell repertoires in COVID-19. Using immunoSEQ multiplex PCR, the repertoire was profiled, and TCRdb retains in-frame clones only, with some absent. The data contain approximately 230,000 clones, approximately 89% of them seen just once; the ten biggest clones take up 6% to 6.5%. Sequencing was carried out using peripheral blood. The receptors derive from a woman in her 30s with COVID-19, enrolled during active disease.

This sequence joins TRBV19 and TRBJ2-5, with a weak D call TRBD2 (6 bases). The CDR3 sequence is 16 residues long. V was clipped by 5 bases and J by 4 bases, with 20 bases between them. Germline V gene lookup returns CDR1 LNHDA and CDR2 SQIVND (reference sequence). In nucleotides, the CDR3 is TGTGCCAGTAGTGGGTTTCAGGTGGAGGGGTTAGAGACCCAGTACTTC. This sequence encodes CASSGFQVEGLETQYF.

The chain is built from TRBV7-9 and TRBJ2-1; TRBD2 matches at 10 bases. CDR3 length equals 19 residues. Germline V gene data show CDR1 as SEHNR and CDR2 as FQNEAQ (reference sequence). V dropped 1 base and J dropped 2; count of bases not matched to a gene: 11. In DNA form, the CDR3 reads TGTGCCAGCAGCTTAGGGGAATTTAGCGGGAGGTCTACCTACAATGAGCAGTTCTTC. Protein sequence: CASSLGEFSGRSTYNEQFF.

This clone was counted once. The V gene is TRBV5-1, the J gene TRBJ2-5; 7 bases align to TRBD2. CDR1 is SGHRS, CDR2 YFSETQ, per germline. The CDR3 totals 14 residues. After removal of 6 bases from V and 1 base from J, the junction contained 6 bases not matched to a gene. CDR3 sequence: CASTASGGQETQYF. The CDR3 coding sequence is TGCGCCAGCACTGCTAGCGGAGGCCAAGAGACCCAGTACTTC.

In this sample, this clone turned up once. V usage is TRBV24-1 and J usage is TRBJ2-7; TRBD1 aligns across 8 bases. In germline, CDR1 is KGHDR, CDR2 SFDVKD. V shed 4 bases and J 7 bases; nucleotides not matched to a gene: 5. The CDR3 consists of 13 residues. CDR3 in DNA: TGTGCCACCAGTGAGCGACAGGGGTCGGAGCAGTACTTC. It translates to CATSERQGSEQYF.

The rearrangement joins TRBV4-1 to TRBJ2-3; 9 bases agree with TRBD2. Germline-derived CDR1 and CDR2 are MGHRA and YSYEKL. The J segment lost 3 bases and the V segment lost 3 bases, leaving 4 bases of the junction unmatched. The CDR3 has 15 amino acids. CDR3 sequence: CASSHPSGVTDTQYF. In DNA, the CDR3 is TGCGCCAGCAGCCATCCTAGCGGGGTGACAGATACGCAGTATTTT.

This chain joins TRBV18 and TRBJ2-5; 13 bases are shared with TRBD2. This CDR3 is built from 17 residues. Germline CDR1 and CDR2: KGHSH and LQKENI. The J segment lost 5 bases and the V segment lost 1 base, leaving 7 bases of the junction unmatched. The CDR3 bases are TGTGCCAGCTCACCACAAGGAGGACTAGCGGGGGTGGAGACCCAGTACTTC. Encoded protein: CASSPQGGLAGVETQYF.

The chain combines TRBV18 with TRBJ2-3, with 8 bases that match TRBD2. V was clipped by 6 bases and J by 5 bases; unmatched bases: 7. The CDR3 totals 14 residues. Germline CDR1 reads KGHSH; CDR2 reads LQKENI. The chain's CDR3 is CASSHSGGLDTQYF. Here the CDR3 DNA reads TGTGCCAGCTCCCACAGCGGGGGTCTAGATACGCAGTATTTT.

This clone was counted a few times. The rearrangement joins TRBV29-1 to TRBJ2-2; perhaps TRBD2 as D (6 bases). The CDR3 consists of 13 residues. Per the germline V gene, CDR1 is SQVTM and CDR2 is ANQGSEA. V shed 7 bases and J shed 2 bases, with 11 bases lying between them. In DNA form, the CDR3 reads TGCAGCGCGCGGGACTTCAACACCGGGGAGCTGTTTTTT. It is translated as CSARDFNTGELFF.

The gene calls are TRBV12-3 or TRBV12-4 and TRBJ2-7; D is unclear. V was cut by 3 bases and J by 3 bases, with 9 bases left in between. The CDR3 consists of 13 residues. The CDR3 loop is CASSFTACYEQYV. The CDR3, as DNA: TGTGCCAGCAGTTTTACTGCGTGCTACGAGCAGTACGTC.

The V and J genes are TRBV10-2 and TRBJ2-1; D possibly corresponds to TRBD2 (5 bases). In germline, CDR1 is WSHSY, CDR2 SAAADI. Trimming cost V 8 bases and J 9 bases, with 32 bases left between them. The CDR3 sequence is 18 residues long. The CDR3 sequence is CASGPEGRARGVEGEQFF. In DNA form, the CDR3 reads TGCGCCAGCGGCCCCGAGGGAAGGGCCAGAGGAGTTGAAGGTGAGCAGTTCTTC.